The 5 T cell receptor beta chains presented below share a single source sample, sequenced in a study of blood T cell repertoires in COVID-19. The protocol was immunoSEQ multiplex PCR, while the TCRdb copy is restricted to in-frame clones and leaves out a portion. The data show roughly 400,000 clones, about 88% seen once. The sequencing sample was made of PBMCs or T cells enriched from blood (not recorded which). These receptors originate from a woman under 30 who had been exposed to COVID-19.

The chain carries TRBV29-1 and TRBJ1-4, with a weak D call TRBD1 (5 bases). There are 14 residues in the CDR3. Germline V gene sequence: CDR1 SQVTM, CDR2 ANQGSEA. Trimming removed 4 bases at V and 0 bases at J, with 9 bases between. For the CDR3, the DNA is TGCAGCGTTGGTTCAGGGACAACTAATGAAAAACTGTTTTTT. This encodes CSVGSGTTNEKLFF. The full variable domain, in which reference TRBV29-1 and TRBJ1-4 provide the parts outside the CDR3, is SAVISQKPSRDICQRGTSLTIQCQVDSQVTMMFWYRQQPGQSLTLIATANQGSEATYESGFVIDKFPISRPNLTFSTLTVSNMSPEDSSIYLCSVGSGTTNEKLFFGSGTQLSVL.

The V call is TRBV28, the J call TRBJ1-2, with D uncertain. The CDR3 runs to 12 residues. Germline-derived CDR1 and CDR2 are MDHEN and SYDVKM. The V end was cut by 3 bases, the J end by 4 bases, with 6 bases between. DNA for the CDR3: TGTGCCAGCAGTTTCCCATCCTATGGCTACACCTTC. Residues: CASSFPSYGYTF.

The V call is TRBV7-9, the J call TRBJ2-1; 11 bases map to TRBD2. The CDR3 has 16 amino acids. From germline, CDR1 is SEHNR and CDR2 FQNEAQ (reference sequence). J gave up 5 bases and V 2 bases, and 5 bases lay outside the gene matches. The CDR3 reads CASSLYTSGRDNEQFF. In nucleotides, the CDR3 is TGTGCCAGCAGCTTATATACTAGCGGGAGAGACAATGAGCAGTTCTTC.

The rearrangement links TRBV6-6 to TRBJ2-5; 10 bases match TRBD2. In germline, CDR1 is MNHNY, CDR2 SVGAGI (reference sequence). The CDR3 loop spans 19 amino acids. V was pared by 5 bases and J by 3 bases, with 18 bases of the junction left unmatched. CDR3 bases: TGTGCCAGCAGTCCGGCGGAATGGACGAGCGGGAGGGTTAAAGAGACCCAGTACTTC. Translated, it gives CASSPAEWTSGRVKETQYF.

The V gene is TRBV5-4, the J gene TRBJ1-1; 7 positions match TRBD1. Trimming removed 2 bases from V and 1 base from J; junction bases left unmatched: 2. CDR3 size: 14 residues. Per the germline V gene, CDR1 is SGHNT and CDR2 is YYREEE (reference sequence). CDR3 in amino acids: CASSFYRGNTEAFF. The CDR3 bases are TGTGCCAGCAGCTTCTACAGGGGGAACACTGAAGCTTTCTTT.